This entry lists 10 T cell receptor beta chains sequenced from one sample in a study of blood T cell repertoires in COVID-19. Method: immunoSEQ multiplex PCR; TCRdb's copy keeps in-frame clones and lacks some. Of 250,000 to 350,000 clones detected, around 87% appear once; the ten largest clones hold roughly 1.6%. The sequencing sample was made of PBMCs or T cells enriched from blood (not recorded which). The receptors shown here come from a woman aged 18-30 years with acute COVID-19.

The chain couples TRBV7-2 to TRBJ1-3; 8 positions agree with TRBD1. The CDR3 runs to 16 residues. Germline trimming cut 5 bases from V and 1 base from J; bases unmatched to any gene: 7. Looked up from germline, CDR1 is SGHTA and CDR2 is FQGNSA. The CDR3 DNA reads as TGTGCCAGCAGCCCACGGACAGGGTCTTCTGGAAACACCATATATTTT. Its translation: CASSPRTGSSGNTIYF.

The J gene is TRBJ2-5, the V gene TRBV7-2, with 7 nucleotides matching TRBD1. The CDR3 loop spans 15 amino acids. CDR1 and CDR2 from the germline V gene are SGHTA and FQGNSA. The junction had 11 bases not matched to a gene; V was cut back by 5 bases and J by 5 bases. In nucleotides, the CDR3 is TGTGCCAGCAGCGCCTTCTACAGGGGCCGGGAGACCCAGTACTTC. This gives the protein CASSAFYRGRETQYF.

V usage is TRBV29-1 and J usage is TRBJ2-5; possibly TRBD1 for D (6 bases). Trimming took off 4 bases at V and 4 bases at J, with 13 bases between the two ends. Germline loops: CDR1 SQVTM, CDR2 ANQGSEA. The CDR3 runs 13 residues. For the CDR3, the DNA is TGCAGCGTTGGTTGGGGGCAGAGAGAGACCCAGTACTTC. Amino acid sequence: CSVGWGQRETQYF.

V gene TRBV11-2 combines with J gene TRBJ2-5; tentative D call: TRBD2 (5 bases). The CDR3 has 16 amino acids. Trimming took 3 bases from V and 1 from J, leaving 15 bases between them. Germline lookup yields CDR1 SGHAT and CDR2 FQNNGV. CDR3 nucleotides: TGTGCCAGCAGCTTCAAGGGCGGGTACATCCAAGAGACCCAGTACTTC. Its protein is CASSFKGGYIQETQYF.

The chain carries TRBV20-1 and TRBJ1-2, with 7 bases aligning to TRBD1. The length of the CDR3 is 11 residues. Germline CDR1 reads DFQATT; CDR2 reads SNEGSKA (reference sequence). V lost 4 bases, J lost 8 bases, and 4 bases stayed unmatched. DNA for the CDR3: TGCAGTGCTATAGGGGGCGCCGGCTACACCTTC. This gives the protein CSAIGGAGYTF.

The gene calls are TRBV4-2 and TRBJ1-5; no firm D call. The CDR3 is 16 residues long. Trimming removed 0 bases from V and 4 bases from J, with 13 bases in between. From germline, CDR1 is LGHNA and CDR2 YNFKEQ. CDR3 nucleotide sequence: TGTGCCAGCAGCCAAGATTTTGCGGTTGGTAATCAGCCCCAGCATTTT. Translated, it gives CASSQDFAVGNQPQHF.

The chain couples TRBV5-1 to TRBJ2-1; 8 bases agree with TRBD2. Germline V lookup: CDR1 SGHRS, CDR2 YFSETQ. The CDR3 sequence is 14 residues long. V dropped 3 bases and J dropped 8; count of bases not matched to a gene: 7. The CDR3 DNA reads TGCGCCAGCAGCTGGGGGACTAGAGGGGATGAGCAGTTCTTC. Translated, it gives CASSWGTRGDEQFF.

The rearrangement joins TRBV6-5 to TRBJ2-1; possibly TRBD2 for D (6 bases). Germline loops: CDR1 MNHEY, CDR2 SVGAGI. Between the trimmed V and J ends, which lost 2 bases and 9 bases, there was a span of 17 bases. This CDR3 comprises 15 residues. The CDR3 coding sequence is TGTGCCAGCAGTTACCTGTTCAAGGGGAGGCGTGAGCAGTTCTTC. This gives the protein CASSYLFKGRREQFF.

The gene calls are TRBV9 and TRBJ1-5, with a tentative D call TRBD1 (6 bases). In germline, CDR1 is SGDLS, CDR2 YYNGEE. V lost 3 bases and J lost 5, with 15 bases in between. The CDR3 runs 15 residues. CDR3 bases: TGTGCCAGCAGCGCGGACAGTTCACGGGATCAGCCCCAGCATTTT. Residues: CASSADSSRDQPQHF.

CDR3 DNA: TGTGCCACCAGCAGGGTAGGGACAGGGAGCTCTGGGGCCAACGTCCTGACTTTC. It encodes CATSRVGTGSSGANVLTF. This chain joins TRBV15 and TRBJ2-6; 9 bases are shared with TRBD1. This CDR3 is 18 amino acids long. V was clipped by 3 bases and J by 0 bases; unmatched bases: 6. Germline V CDR1 and CDR2: LNHNV, YYDKDF (reference sequence). Full variable domain (missing parts from reference TRBV15 and TRBJ2-6): DAMVIQNPRYQVTQFGKPVTLSCSQTLNHNVMYWYQQKSSQAPKLLFHYYDKDFNNEADTPDNFQSRRPNTSFCFLDIRSPGLGDTAMYLCATSRVGTGSSGANVLTFGAGSRLTVL.